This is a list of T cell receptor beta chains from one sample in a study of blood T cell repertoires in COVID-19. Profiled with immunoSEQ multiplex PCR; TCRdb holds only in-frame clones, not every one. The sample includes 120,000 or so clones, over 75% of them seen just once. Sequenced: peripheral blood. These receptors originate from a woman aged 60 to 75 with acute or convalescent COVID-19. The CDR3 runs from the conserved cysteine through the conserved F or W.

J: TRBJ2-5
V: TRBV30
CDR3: CAWSVHHQETQYF

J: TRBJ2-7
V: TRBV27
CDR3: CASSSLSAGGPYEQYF

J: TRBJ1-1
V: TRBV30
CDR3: CAWGPGRQGNTEAFF

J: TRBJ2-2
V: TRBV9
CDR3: CASSQQGARTGELFF

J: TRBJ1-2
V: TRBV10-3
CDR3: CAISAGTGGLYGYTF

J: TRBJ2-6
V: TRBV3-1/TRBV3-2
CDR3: CASSHRDRGSGANVLTF

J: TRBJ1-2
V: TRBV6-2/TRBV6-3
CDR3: CASSYSAGAFYGYTF

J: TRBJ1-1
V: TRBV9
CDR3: CASSEGTGLNTEAFF

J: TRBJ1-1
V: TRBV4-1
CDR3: CASSRTGTSRLGTEAFF

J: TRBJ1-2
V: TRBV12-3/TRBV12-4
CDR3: CASSPGTGGYTF

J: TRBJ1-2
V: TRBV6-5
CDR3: CASRASAAYGYTF

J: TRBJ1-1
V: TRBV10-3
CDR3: CAISETAVGGTEAFF

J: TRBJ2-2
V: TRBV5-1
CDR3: CASSPGGAGELFF

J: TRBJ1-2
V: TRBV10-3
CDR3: CAISERDRGNYGYTF

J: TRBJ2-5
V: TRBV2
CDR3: CASSGQGKETQYF

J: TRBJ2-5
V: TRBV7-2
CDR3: CASSTDSFVSQIQETQYF

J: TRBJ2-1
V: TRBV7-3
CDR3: CASSSIRTSGGVHEQFF

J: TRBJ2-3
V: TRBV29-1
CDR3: CSVVMYTDTQYF

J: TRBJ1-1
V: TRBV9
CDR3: CASSQPWDRGLGNTEAFF

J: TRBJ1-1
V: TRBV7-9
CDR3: CASSLKGSRANTEAFF

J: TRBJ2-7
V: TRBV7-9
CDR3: CASSLTSGNYEQYF

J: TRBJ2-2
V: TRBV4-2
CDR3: CASSQDGEGTKLFF

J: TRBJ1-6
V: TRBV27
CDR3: CASSLSSGGDRDSPLHF

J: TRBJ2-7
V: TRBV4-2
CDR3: CASSQDLAGGGMGYEQYF

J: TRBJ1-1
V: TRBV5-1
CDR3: CASSFSGNTEAFF

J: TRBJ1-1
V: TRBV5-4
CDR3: CASSLDREKIAFF

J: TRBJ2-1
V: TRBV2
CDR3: CASSTREQFF

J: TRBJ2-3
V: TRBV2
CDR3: CASSSLRGTDTQYF

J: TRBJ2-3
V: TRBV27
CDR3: CASTPRGGTDTQYF

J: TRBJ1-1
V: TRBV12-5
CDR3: CASGLELGTEAFF

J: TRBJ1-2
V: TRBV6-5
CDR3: CASNPGQRSNYGYTF

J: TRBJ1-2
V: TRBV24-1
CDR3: CATSTQGDYGYTF

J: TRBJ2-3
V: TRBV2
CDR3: CASRAGWDTQYF

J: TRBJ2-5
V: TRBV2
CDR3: CASSGDIEETQYF

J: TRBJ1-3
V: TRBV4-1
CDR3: CASSWDRAFGNTIYF

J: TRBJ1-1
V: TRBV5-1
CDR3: CASSAGRAPEAFF

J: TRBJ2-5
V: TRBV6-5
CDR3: CASSLRAGKTETQYF

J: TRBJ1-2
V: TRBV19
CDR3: CASRGGPNYGYTF

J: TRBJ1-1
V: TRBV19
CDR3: CASSTLGAGGNTEAFF

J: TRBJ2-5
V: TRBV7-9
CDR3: CASSQQGGEETQYF

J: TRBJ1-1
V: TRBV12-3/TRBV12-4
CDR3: CASSLAQNTEAFF

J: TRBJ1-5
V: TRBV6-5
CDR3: CASGVLGGQPQHF

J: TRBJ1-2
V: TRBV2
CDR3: CASSAPAEGYTF

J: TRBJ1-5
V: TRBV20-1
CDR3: CSASDGTGNQPQHF

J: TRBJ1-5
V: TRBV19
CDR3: CASSIGTGYQPQHF

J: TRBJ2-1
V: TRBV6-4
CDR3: CASGTGFEQFF

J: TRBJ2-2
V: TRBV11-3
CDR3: CASSPGRFANTGELFF

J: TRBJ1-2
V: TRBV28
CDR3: CASSLGSTGVGGYTF

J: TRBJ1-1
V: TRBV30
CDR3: CAWTGGATEAFF

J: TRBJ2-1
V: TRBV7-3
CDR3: CASSLSKGLAGENEQFF

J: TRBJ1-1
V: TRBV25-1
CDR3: CASSMTGFGTEAFF

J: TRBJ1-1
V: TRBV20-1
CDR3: CVGQQNTEAFF

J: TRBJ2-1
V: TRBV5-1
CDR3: CASSADGLAGLYNEQFF